The clone carrying this T cell receptor (beta chain) came up once. Sequencing was performed with immunoSEQ multiplex PCR; in TCRdb, only in-frame clones are kept and a portion is missing. Of 600,000 or so clones in the sample, approximately 96% are singletons; the top ten hold approximately 0.11%. Naive CD8 populations comprised CD45RO-negative cells positively selected for CCR7, excluding terminally differentiated effector memory CD45RA+ cells. Germline values: CDR1 SGDLS, CDR2 YYNGEE. The CDR3 totals 16 residues. V lost 0 bases, J lost 2 bases, and 14 bases lay in between. These data are taken from a study of shared clonotypes between healthy human individuals.

This clonotype originated in a woman under 40 in good health. The chain has TRBV9 and TRBJ2-5; D unresolved. The sequenced material came from naive CD8+ T cells sorted from blood. This CDR3 is CASSVGMADAQETQYF. CDR3 DNA sequence: TGTGCCAGCAGCGTAGGAATGGCGGACGCTCAAGAGACCCAGTACTTC.